The 31 T cell receptor beta chains in this list originate from one sample, sequenced in a study of T-cell reconstitution after alpha-beta-depleted transplantation in children. Unique molecular identifiers were built into the TCRbeta library. TCRdb reprocessed the PCR reads via MiXCR and lists one record per CDR3 protein. The sample gives 380,000 or so distinct CDR3 sequences, about 14% of which show up once; around 4.5% is in the top ten. Sequenced here: PBMCs, sampled from the stem cell graft. The receptors were sampled from a human donor who donated a stem cell graft to a child with Fanconi anemia.

This clonotype was counted only a few times. The CDR3 reads CASSQPGQGTDTQYF. CDR3 DNA sequence: TGTGCCAGCAGCCAACCGGGACAAGGAACAGATACGCAGTATTTT. The rearrangement links TRBV3-1 to TRBJ2-3; D perhaps matches TRBD1 (6 bases). V was shortened by 2 bases and J by 3 bases, with 12 bases between the two germline ends. The CDR3 contains 15 residues. From germline, CDR1 is LGHDT and CDR2 YNNKEL (reference sequence).

In its sample, this clonotype was seen many times. The genes are TRBV12-3 or TRBV12-4 and TRBJ2-2; D might be TRBD2 (7 bases). The CDR3 extends over 15 amino acids. V shed 10 bases and J shed 5 bases, with 20 bases lying between them. The CDR3 region is CATGRGRGGTGELFF. The CDR3 bases are TGTGCCACGGGTAGAGGCAGGGGAGGGACCGGGGAGCTGTTTTTT.

This clonotype occurred a few times. The V gene is TRBV7-6, the J gene TRBJ2-3; 8 bases fit TRBD1. The CDR3 is 16 residues long. Germline V gene sequence: CDR1 SGHVS, CDR2 FNYEAQ. The V segment lost 5 bases and the J segment 5 bases; nucleotides outside the gene matches: 12. The CDR3: CASSPRTGRLEDTQYF. The CDR3 DNA reads as TGTGCCAGCAGCCCGCGGACAGGGAGGTTAGAAGATACGCAGTATTTT.

The V gene is TRBV2, the J gene TRBJ2-2; 8 bases line up with TRBD1. The germline V gene has CDR1 SNHLY and CDR2 FYNNEI. The V gene end was trimmed by 9 bases and the J gene end by 0 bases; junction bases not matched to a gene: 6. The CDR3 is 15 amino acids. The CDR3 loop reads CARQGVSANTGELFF. The CDR3 DNA reads as TGTGCCAGACAGGGGGTGTCCGCGAACACCGGGGAGCTGTTTTTT.

This chain uses TRBV5-1 with TRBJ1-1, with D uncertain. V was pared by 4 bases and J by 1 base, with 17 bases between. Germline CDR1 is SGHRS and CDR2 is YFSETQ. This CDR3 spans 16 amino acids. CDR3: CASSPLNSRGNTEAFF. In DNA form, the CDR3 reads TGCGCCAGCAGCCCCCTTAACTCACGGGGGAACACTGAAGCTTTCTTT. The full variable domain, with the rest looked up from reference TRBV5-1 and TRBJ1-1, is KAGVTQTPRYLIKTRGQQVTLSCSPISGHRSVSWYQQTPGQGLQFLFEYFSETQRNKGNFPGRFSGRQFSNSRSEMNVSTLELGDSALYLCASSPLNSRGNTEAFFGQGTRLTVV.

This chain connects TRBV29-1 to TRBJ1-1, with D uncertain. The CDR3 has 15 residues. Germline lookup yields CDR1 SQVTM and CDR2 ANQGSEA. Trimming left V 5 bases short and J 2 bases short, with 18 bases between. The CDR3 coding sequence is TGCAGCGTTACTGTGTTGGGTCGGGGAAACACTGAAGCTTTCTTT. It specifies CSVTVLGRGNTEAFF. Variable domain in full (rest from reference TRBV29-1 and TRBJ1-1): SAVISQKPSRDICQRGTSLTIQCQVDSQVTMMFWYRQQPGQSLTLIATANQGSEATYESGFVIDKFPISRPNLTFSTLTVSNMSPEDSSIYLCSVTVLGRGNTEAFFGQGTRLTVV.

This clonotype occurred a few times. The CDR3 region is CASSLNTGSYEQYF. The CDR3 DNA sequence: TGTGCCAGCAGCTTAAATACTGGCTCTTACGAGCAGTACTTC. The chain joins TRBV7-8 to TRBJ2-7; no reliable D call. The V gene lost 2 bases and the J gene lost 4 bases, with 12 bases spanning the gap. CDR1 SGHVS and CDR2 FQNEAQ come from the germline V gene. The CDR3 runs 14 residues. Looking up the rest from reference TRBV7-8 and TRBJ2-7 gives the full variable domain: GAGVSQSPRYKVAKRGQDVALRCDPISGHVSLFWYQQALGQGPEFLTYFQNEAQLDKSGLPSDRFFAERPEGSVSTLKIQRTQQEDSAVYLCASSLNTGSYEQYFGPGTRLTVT.

V usage is TRBV3-1 and J usage is TRBJ2-1, with TRBD1 as a possible D gene (5 bases). The CDR3 extends over 13 amino acids. In germline, CDR1 is LGHDT, CDR2 YNNKEL (reference sequence). Trimming shortened V by 2 bases and J by 7 bases, and 9 bases separated the two germline ends. The CDR3: CASSQWGENEQFF. The CDR3 DNA follows: TGTGCCAGCAGCCAATGGGGCGAAAATGAGCAGTTCTTC.

This rearrangement joins TRBV5-1 to TRBJ2-3; TRBD1 matches 8 bases. The CDR3 loop spans 13 amino acids. Germline-derived CDR1 and CDR2 are SGHRS and YFSETQ. V was clipped by 3 bases and J by 6 bases; unmatched bases: 3. This CDR3 reads CASSWGQADTQYF. The CDR3 DNA reads TGCGCCAGCAGCTGGGGACAGGCGGATACGCAGTATTTT.

On this clonotype itself: Germline and junction disagree at one end, which may indicate a read error. This chain joins TRBV24-1 and TRBJ2-5; D gene ambiguous. The germline V gene encodes CDR1 KGHDR and CDR2 SFDVKD. The CDR3 consists of 14 residues. The CDR3 sequence is CAASDSPGAMTQYF. In DNA form, the CDR3 reads TGTGCCGCCAGTGATTCCCCAGGAGCGATGACCCAGTACTTC.

This clonotype has a count of ten or more. This chain uses TRBV9 with TRBJ2-2; tentatively, D is TRBD1 or TRBD2 (6 bases each). Looked up from germline, CDR1 is SGDLS and CDR2 is YYNGEE. Trimming pared 3 bases from V and 4 bases from J, leaving 10 bases between. The CDR3 has 14 residues. CDR3 nucleotide sequence: TGTGCCAGCAGCGCACAGGGAGGCACCGGGGAGCTGTTTTTT. Translated: CASSAQGGTGELFF.

This clonotype was observed at least ten times. The chain is built from TRBV20-1 and TRBJ2-3, with 8 bases that match TRBD2. CDR1 DFQATT and CDR2 SNEGSKA come from the germline V gene (reference sequence). The CDR3 loop spans 14 amino acids. V gave up 3 bases and J gave up 5 bases; unmatched junction bases: 7. Here the CDR3 DNA reads TGCAGTGCTAGCGGGGGGGCCGCACGAGATACGCAGTATTTT. Its protein product is CSASGGAARDTQYF.

This chain links TRBV20-1 with TRBJ2-4; D unresolved. This CDR3 is built from 14 residues. Germline V gene lookup returns CDR1 DFQATT and CDR2 SNEGSKA (reference sequence). This CDR3 reads CSGIVDATKNIQYF. The CDR3 DNA sequence: TGCAGCGGAATAGTAGATGCTACCAAAAACATTCAGTACTTC.

V is TRBV29-1 and J is TRBJ2-1; 10 bases are shared with TRBD1. After removal of 5 bases from V and 6 bases from J, the junction contained 7 bases not matched to a gene. CDR1 SQVTM and CDR2 ANQGSEA come from the germline V gene. The CDR3 has 14 residues. The CDR3 protein is CSVYGQGGFNEQFF. CDR3 coding DNA: TGCAGCGTTTACGGACAGGGGGGTTTCAATGAGCAGTTCTTC.

This clonotype has a handful of counts. J is TRBJ2-1 and V is TRBV29-1, with 8 bases matching TRBD1. The CDR3 has 15 residues. J was trimmed by 6 bases and V by 3 bases; bases with no gene match: 10. Germline loops: CDR1 SQVTM, CDR2 ANQGSEA. The CDR3 coding sequence is TGCAGCGTTGAGGACCCGACAGGGGCACCCAATGAGCAGTTCTTC. This encodes CSVEDPTGAPNEQFF.

The table lists this clonotype with a few counts. V is TRBV12-3 or TRBV12-4 and J is TRBJ1-1, with 10 bases lining up with TRBD1. The CDR3 has 16 amino acids. The V and J ends lost 6 bases and 5 bases, in that order; junction bases with no gene match: 12. CDR3 sequence: CASRRTGGIGVTEAFF. DNA of the CDR3: TGTGCCAGCAGGCGGACAGGGGGTATAGGGGTGACTGAAGCTTTCTTT.

Many counts were recorded for this clonotype. The V and J genes are TRBV5-1 and TRBJ2-2; possibly TRBD1 for D (6 bases). V was clipped by 5 bases and J by 1 base, with 15 bases between them. The CDR3 spans 16 residues. Germline loops: CDR1 SGHRS, CDR2 YFSETQ. The CDR3 region is CASSLLDSQNTGELFF. Here the CDR3 DNA reads TGCGCCAGCAGTCTCTTGGACAGTCAGAACACCGGGGAGCTGTTTTTT.

The chain uses TRBV28 and TRBJ1-5, with D uncertain. In germline, CDR1 is MDHEN, CDR2 SYDVKM. V was shortened by 3 bases and J by 4 bases, with 13 bases between the two germline ends. CDR3 length: 15 residues. CDR3 nucleotide sequence: TGTGCCAGCAGTTTGGGGAGGTGGTTGAATCAGCCCCAGCATTTT. Protein sequence: CASSLGRWLNQPQHF. The whole variable domain, filled in from reference TRBV28 and TRBJ1-5, reads DVKVTQSSRYLVKRTGEKVFLECVQDMDHENMFWYRQDPGLGLRLIYFSYDVKMKEKGDIPEGYSVSREKKERFSLILESASTNQTSMYLCASSLGRWLNQPQHFGDGTRLSIL.

This clonotype showed up just a few times. The CDR3 DNA reads TGCAGTGCTAGCCCACTAGCGGGGGGACCAAGCAATGAGCAGTTCTTC. It encodes CSASPLAGGPSNEQFF. The chain uses TRBV20-1 and TRBJ2-1; 12 bases are a match to TRBD2. This CDR3 has 16 amino acids. With V trimmed by 3 bases and J by 6 bases, 9 bases remained unmatched. Germline V lookup: CDR1 DFQATT, CDR2 SNEGSKA (reference sequence).

This sequence joins TRBV7-2 and TRBJ2-7; 8 nucleotides align to TRBD2. Germline values: CDR1 SGHTA, CDR2 FQGNSA. V lost 5 bases and J lost 3; bases outside the gene matches: 6. The CDR3 consists of 14 residues. The CDR3 sequence is CASSPGLAVYEQYF. CDR3 nucleotide sequence: TGTGCCAGCAGCCCCGGACTAGCCGTCTACGAGCAGTACTTC.

This clonotype occurred a few times. The chain uses TRBV3-1 and TRBJ2-3, with 10 bases identical to TRBD1. Per the germline V gene, CDR1 is LGHDT and CDR2 is YNNKEL (reference sequence). The CDR3 is made up of 16 amino acids. V gave up 6 bases and J gave up 2 bases; unmatched junction bases: 8. CDR3 bases: TGTGCCAGCAGGCCCGGGACAGGGGACTTCACAGATACGCAGTATTTT. Residues: CASRPGTGDFTDTQYF.

In its sample, this clonotype was seen many times. V usage is TRBV2 and J usage is TRBJ1-5; weak D call: TRBD1 (5 bases). This CDR3 is built from 13 residues. Trimming took 6 bases from V and 1 from J, leaving 7 bases between them. CDR1 is SNHLY and CDR2 is FYNNEI in the germline V gene. CDR3: CASRRDSNQPQHF. In DNA form, the CDR3 reads TGTGCCAGCAGGAGGGACAGCAATCAGCCCCAGCATTTT.

This clonotype was observed at least ten times. The chain carries TRBV5-1 and TRBJ2-5, with D maybe TRBD1 (8 bases). With 1 base removed from V and 8 bases from J, the gap between germline ends came to 21 bases. The CDR3 contains 16 residues. The germline V gene has CDR1 SGHRS and CDR2 YFSETQ. CDR3 region: CASSLFETGGARTQYF. The CDR3 nucleotides are TGCGCCAGCAGCTTGTTTGAAACAGGGGGGGCCCGCACCCAGTACTTC. Complete variable domain (other parts from reference TRBV5-1 and TRBJ2-5): KAGVTQTPRYLIKTRGQQVTLSCSPISGHRSVSWYQQTPGQGLQFLFEYFSETQRNKGNFPGRFSGRQFSNSRSEMNVSTLELGDSALYLCASSLFETGGARTQYFGPGTRLLVL.

This clonotype was picked up many times. At one end the junction does not follow the germline gene, possibly because of a read error. CDR3 nucleotide sequence: TGTGCCATCAAACGGGAAACTGAAGCTGTCTTT. Its translation is CAIKRETEAVF. This chain links TRBV10-3 with TRBJ1-1; D not resolved. Germline V lookup: CDR1 ENHRY, CDR2 SYGVKD. The CDR3 is 11 amino acids.

The chain couples TRBV18 to TRBJ1-1, with a possible D match to TRBD1 (5 bases). The CDR3 totals 14 residues. Between the trimmed V and J ends, which lost 4 bases and 6 bases, there was a span of 15 bases. Germline V gene lookup returns CDR1 KGHSH and CDR2 LQKENI. The CDR3, as DNA: TGTGCCAGCTCACAGACAGCTGACAAGGCTGAAGCTTTCTTT. Translating gives CASSQTADKAEAFF.

This clonotype was detected only a few times. The V gene is TRBV7-2, the J gene TRBJ1-5; D not certain. The CDR3 length is 15 residues. Germline V gene sequence: CDR1 SGHTA, CDR2 FQGNSA. The V gene lost 3 bases and the J gene lost 4 bases, with 13 bases spanning the gap. CDR3 DNA sequence: TGTGCCAGCAGCTTCTCCAGTGTAGGGAATCAGCCCCAGCATTTT. This translates into CASSFSSVGNQPQHF.

This clonotype was recorded many times. V gene TRBV20-1 combines with J gene TRBJ2-3; TRBD2 matches at 11 bases. This CDR3 region has 16 residues. The trim removed 6 bases at V and 7 bases at J, leaving 15 bases unmatched. Germline CDR1 is DFQATT and CDR2 is SNEGSKA (reference sequence). The CDR3 DNA sequence: TGCAGTGCCCCCACCCCTACTAGCGGGGGCCGAAATACGCAGTATTTT. Translation gives CSAPTPTSGGRNTQYF.

CDR3 nucleotide sequence: TGTGCCAGCAGTTCAACCGAACAGCGGGGGAAAGCTGGGGCCAACGTCCTGACTTTC. This sequence encodes CASSSTEQRGKAGANVLTF. The J gene is TRBJ2-6, the V gene TRBV28, with TRBD2 identical over 8 bases. V was pared by 4 bases and J by 2 bases, with 13 bases of the junction left unmatched. The germline V gene has CDR1 MDHEN and CDR2 SYDVKM. The CDR3 spans 19 residues.

This clonotype turned up a few times. DNA of the CDR3: TGTGCCAGCAAATCGACCGGGACCATAGGAATCCCAGATACGCAGTATTTT. As protein: CASKSTGTIGIPDTQYF. The rearrangement links TRBV2 to TRBJ2-3, with D perhaps assigned TRBD1 or TRBD2 (5 bases each). CDR1 SNHLY and CDR2 FYNNEI come from the germline V gene. V lost 7 bases and J 4 bases, leaving 24 bases between the germline ends. The CDR3 covers 17 residues.

A few counts support this clonotype. The V call is TRBV7-9, the J call TRBJ1-2; possibly TRBD1 for D (6 bases). Germline values: CDR1 SEHNR, CDR2 FQNEAQ (reference sequence). V was cut by 4 bases and J by 4 bases, with 19 bases left in between. The CDR3 length is 16 residues. CDR3 nucleotides: TGTGCCAGCAGCTCGGTCGCAGGGGAAAAGAGCTATGGCTACACCTTC. Amino acid sequence: CASSSVAGEKSYGYTF.

V usage is TRBV25-1 and J usage is TRBJ2-2, with 11 bases matching TRBD1. CDR1 is MGHDK and CDR2 is SYGVNS in the germline V gene. The junction had 8 bases not matched to a gene; V was cut back by 3 bases and J by 5 bases. The CDR3 runs to 17 residues. CDR3 sequence reads: CASSDFSRDRGTGELFF. CDR3 nucleotide sequence: TGTGCCAGCAGTGATTTTAGCCGGGACAGGGGGACCGGGGAGCTGTTTTTT.